Below, 17 T cell receptor beta chains from the same sample are listed, as sequenced in a study of radiotherapy plus CTLA-4 blockade in lung cancer (dated by TCRdb to between 2017 and 2018). Receptor amplification or capture employed the immunoSEQ multiplex PCR assay. Drawn from immuneACCESS, this table holds only the in-frame rearrangements with V and J called that TCRdb kept. Clones are partly lost; checked studies trace under half to an unresolved V gene and leave the rest unexplained. The sample includes more than 95,000 clones, with 65% to 85% observed a single time. The ten largest clones take up around 3% of the sample. This specimen consisted of peripheral blood, obtained from a patient treated with radiotherapy plus ipilimumab. These receptors were taken from a human donor with non-small cell lung cancer who had a partial response to radiotherapy plus ipilimumab. Some clones in this sample may be carry-over from other donors' samples.

This chain uses TRBV5-1 with TRBJ1-1, with D tentatively TRBD1 (6 bases). The germline gives CDR1 SGHRS, CDR2 YFSETQ. The V end lost 3 bases, the J end lost 2 bases, and 14 bases lay between the germline ends. The CDR3 runs 15 residues. CDR3 residues: CASSSGQSPNTEAFF. The CDR3 DNA sequence: TGCGCCAGCAGCTCTGGACAGTCCCCCAACACTGAAGCTTTCTTT.

V gene TRBV7-9 combines with J gene TRBJ1-1; D gene uncertain. V lost 1 base and J 4 bases, leaving 7 bases between the germline ends. The CDR3 consists of 13 residues. The germline V gene has CDR1 SEHNR and CDR2 FQNEAQ (reference sequence). CDR3 sequence: CASSLESGTEAFF. CDR3 nucleotide sequence: TGTGCCAGCAGCTTAGAATCAGGCACTGAAGCTTTCTTT.

The rearrangement joins TRBV7-2 to TRBJ2-3; TRBD2 aligns across 12 bases. The CDR3 loop spans 15 amino acids. The germline CDR1 and CDR2 sequences are SGHTA and FQGNSA. V shed 5 bases and J 8 bases; nucleotides not matched to a gene: 8. This CDR3 reads CASSMASGGAGTQYF. CDR3 nucleotide sequence: TGTGCCAGCAGCATGGCTAGCGGGGGGGCCGGTACGCAGTATTTT.

The chain links TRBV28 to TRBJ1-5; 8 bases line up with TRBD1. Germline V gene sequence: CDR1 MDHEN, CDR2 SYDVKM. V shed 1 base and J 5 bases; nucleotides not matched to a gene: 7. The CDR3 extends over 16 amino acids. CDR3 amino acids: CASSLYGTGRYQPQHF. CDR3 bases: TGTGCCAGCAGTTTATATGGGACAGGACGATATCAGCCCCAGCATTTT.

This clone has just a few counts. The chain combines TRBV7-3 with TRBJ2-7; possible D gene TRBD1, 6 bases. Germline CDR1 and CDR2: SGHTA and FQGTGA. The V end was cut by 5 bases, the J end by 3 bases, with 14 bases between. The CDR3 spans 14 residues. CDR3 sequence (DNA): TGTGCCAGCAGCCAACCTCCCAGGGGCTACGAGCAGTACTTC. It translates to CASSQPPRGYEQYF.

The table lists this clone with a few counts. The genes are TRBV7-9 and TRBJ1-5; weak D call: TRBD1 (5 bases). The V end was cut by 1 base, the J end by 2 bases, with 12 bases between. The CDR3 has 16 residues. Germline CDR1 SEHNR, CDR2 FQNEAQ (reference sequence). The CDR3 DNA reads as TGTGCCAGCAGCTTAGGAGCTGGGGCCCGCAATCAGCCCCAGCATTTT. Amino acids: CASSLGAGARNQPQHF.

The CDR3 loop is CASSRTYEQYF. Here the CDR3 DNA reads TGTGCCAGCAGTCGCACATACGAGCAGTACTTC. The chain is built from TRBV6-6 and TRBJ2-7; D not certain. The CDR3 has 11 amino acids. Germline CDR1 is MNHNY and CDR2 is SVGAGI (reference sequence). V lost 5 bases and J lost 4, with 6 bases in between.

The rearrangement joins TRBV19 to TRBJ1-5; D remains unclear. The CDR3 runs to 14 residues. Germline values: CDR1 LNHDA, CDR2 SQIVND (reference sequence). V lost 10 bases and J 0 bases, leaving 13 bases between the germline ends. The CDR3 nucleotides read TGTGCCATCGGAGCAATTTCTAGCAATCAGCCCCAGCATTTT. Its protein is CAIGAISSNQPQHF.

The J gene is TRBJ2-1, the V gene TRBV5-1, with TRBD2 identical over 9 bases. The CDR3 consists of 13 residues. V lost 1 base to trimming and J lost 9 bases; unmatched junction nucleotides: 2. Germline V gene sequence: CDR1 SGHRS, CDR2 YFSETQ. CDR3 DNA sequence: TGCGCCAGCAGCTTGCCTAGCGGGACTGAGCAGTTCTTC. The encoded protein is CASSLPSGTEQFF. The entire variable domain, with the rest obtained from reference TRBV5-1 and TRBJ2-1, is as follows: KAGVTQTPRYLIKTRGQQVTLSCSPISGHRSVSWYQQTPGQGLQFLFEYFSETQRNKGNFPGRFSGRQFSNSRSEMNVSTLELGDSALYLCASSLPSGTEQFFGPGTRLTVL.

The V call is TRBV14, the J call TRBJ2-5; D gene uncertain. Trimming stripped 2 bases from V and 5 bases from J, with 9 bases between. The CDR3 extends over 13 amino acids. Germline values: CDR1 SGHDN, CDR2 FVKESK. The CDR3 nucleotides are TGTGCCAGCAGCCAATTGCCCCGGGAGACCCAGTACTTC. Protein: CASSQLPRETQYF.

CDR3 residues: CASSSWTSGRDNEQFF. The CDR3 nucleotides read TGTGCCAGCTCATCGTGGACTAGCGGGAGGGATAATGAGCAGTTCTTC. The rearrangement joins TRBV18 to TRBJ2-1, with 15 positions matching TRBD2. J was trimmed by 7 bases and V by 5 bases; bases with no gene match: 6. CDR1 and CDR2 (germline): KGHSH, LQKENI. The CDR3 has 16 amino acids. Together with reference TRBV18 and TRBJ2-1, the CDR3 gives the full variable domain: NAGVMQNPRHLVRRRGQEARLRCSPMKGHSHVYWYRQLPEEGLKFMVYLQKENIIDESGMPKERFSAEFPKEGPSILRIQQVVRGDSAAYFCASSSWTSGRDNEQFFGPGTRLTVL.

The chain links TRBV6-1 to TRBJ2-7, with D tentatively TRBD1 (5 bases). The germline CDR1 and CDR2 sequences are MNHNS and SASEGT. The CDR3 totals 14 residues. Deletions cut 6 bases from V and 0 bases from J, with 12 bases between. CDR3 DNA: TGTGCCAGCAGCCGGACAACAACCTCCTACGAGCAGTACTTC. Translation: CASSRTTTSYEQYF.

The chain combines TRBV18 with TRBJ2-2; tentatively, D is TRBD2 (6 bases). The CDR3 is 13 amino acids. V was shortened by 6 bases and J by 7 bases, with 12 bases between the two germline ends. The germline gives CDR1 KGHSH, CDR2 LQKENI. In nucleotides, the CDR3 is TGTGCCAGCTCCAGGGACTTACTCGGGGAGCTGTTTTTT. Translation gives CASSRDLLGELFF.

This clone was seen ten or more times. V is TRBV10-2 and J is TRBJ2-7, with TRBD1 identical over 7 bases. The CDR3 totals 13 residues. Germline V lookup: CDR1 WSHSY, CDR2 SAAADI. With 6 bases clipped from V and 3 bases from J, the junction kept 5 bases outside the gene matches. DNA for the CDR3: TGCGCCAGCAGCAAGGACAGGTTCTACGAGCAGTACTTC. Translation gives CASSKDRFYEQYF.

The chain has TRBV5-1 and TRBJ1-3; 8 bases match TRBD1. The germline V gene has CDR1 SGHRS and CDR2 YFSETQ. The CDR3 length is 14 residues. V shed 7 bases and J 4 bases; nucleotides not matched to a gene: 7. The CDR3 sequence: CASAQGAPGNTIYF. The CDR3 coding sequence is TGCGCCAGCGCTCAGGGGGCGCCCGGAAACACCATATATTTT.

This clone occurred a few times. The genes are TRBV5-1 and TRBJ2-4; 9 nucleotides line up with TRBD1. Germline trimming cut 1 base from V and 6 bases from J; bases unmatched to any gene: 2. The CDR3 consists of 14 residues. Per germline, CDR1 SGHRS and CDR2 YFSETQ. CDR3 sequence reads: CASSLTGGGNIQYF. In DNA form, the CDR3 reads TGCGCCAGCAGCTTGACAGGGGGCGGAAACATTCAGTACTTC.

CDR3 nucleotides: TGTGCCAGCAGCGTGCCCACCCAGTGGGAGACCCAGTACTTC. This sequence encodes CASSVPTQWETQYF. This chain uses TRBV5-5 with TRBJ2-5; D is unclear. The germline gives CDR1 SGHKS, CDR2 YYEKEE (reference sequence). The CDR3 consists of 14 residues. V dropped 4 bases and J dropped 5 bases, with 15 bases sitting between them.